This T cell receptor beta chain is from a study of blood T cells in healthy people across ages. CDR1 and CDR2 (germline): SGHRS, YFSETQ. The CDR3 has 18 residues. V trimming: 4 bases; J trimming: 11 bases; junction bases outside the gene matches: 21. Alongside a J-beta primer mix, a sample-barcoded 5' primer served in a second PCR lasting about 7 to 12 cycles. TCRdb fed the 5' RACE reads into MiXCR, producing one record per CDR3 protein. The table has about 830,000 distinct CDR3 sequences, approximately 59% seen once; the top ten hold about a quarter. This rearrangement joins TRBV5-1 to TRBJ2-5, with 12 bases identical to TRBD1. Sequences were obtained from blood. The clonotype originates from a man younger than 40 in good health. The CDR3 sequence is CASSPGTGGSTILHGQYF. CDR3 bases: TGCGCCAGCAGCCCCGGGACAGGGGGCAGTACGATTCTTCACGGGCAGTACTTC.